The rows below give T cell receptor beta chains drawn from one sample of a study of T cell repertoires in cytomegalovirus infection. TCRdb called the reads again in MiXCR, with one record for every CDR3 protein. The table lists a few hundred thousand distinct CDR3 sequences, around 9.5% of them singletons, with about 4.5% in the top ten. Sequenced: PBMCs. All receptors derive from a human donor in good health (CMV status not recorded). Some clones in this sample may be carry-over from other donors' samples. The CDR3 runs from the conserved cysteine through the conserved F or W. Each record gives: V gene, J gene, D gene, clone size, CDR3 DNA, CDR3 protein. D genes are given only for firm matches. The size field is filled for only some rows; it gives once, few, many or a size class.

>TRBV7-2|TRBJ2-5|-|many
TGTGCCAGCCGCTTGGGGCGGGTTTTACAAGAGACCCAGTACTTC
CASRLGRVLQETQYF
>TRBV24-1|TRBJ2-4|-|many
TGTGCCACCAGTGATTCGATGGGTAGGAACATTCAGTACTTC
CATSDSMGRNIQYF
>TRBV6-2/TRBV6-3|TRBJ2-1|-|many
TGTGCCAGCAGTTACTCAAGGGAGAGCGGATCCTACAATGAGCAGTTCTTC
CASSYSRESGSYNEQFF
>TRBV7-6|TRBJ1-6|-|many
TGTGCCAGCAGCTTAGACACTCGATCAGGGTCTTATTCACCCCTCCACTTT
CASSLDTRSGSYSPLHF
>TRBV7-2|TRBJ2-4|TRBD2|few
TGTGCCAGCACCCCCCCCGGGACTAGCACTGACATTCAGTACTTC
CASTPPGTSTDIQYF
>TRBV7-9|TRBJ2-7|TRBD1|-
TGTGCCAGCAGCCCCCAGGGGGGACAGGAGGTCCACGAGCAGTACTTC
CASSPQGGQEVHEQYF
>TRBV28|TRBJ2-5|TRBD2|few
TGTGCCAGCAGTTTGGTTCTGGCTAGCGGGCGCCGCCTCGATGAGACCCAGTACTTC
CASSLVLASGRRLDETQYF
>TRBV7-2|TRBJ2-2|-|-
TGTGCCAACAGCTTATACGGATTCGGAACCGGGGAGCTGTTTTTT
CANSLYGFGTGELFF
>TRBV4-3|TRBJ1-1|-|-
TGCGCCAGCAGCCCTGGACAGTGGGCCGCTGAAGCTTTCTTT
CASSPGQWAAEAFF
>TRBV12-3/TRBV12-4|TRBJ2-1|-|few
TGTGCCAGCACCCCGGGACTGGGGAGAAGCTCCTACAATGAGCAGTTCTTC
CASTPGLGRSSYNEQFF
>TRBV20-1|TRBJ1-4|-|-
TGCAGTGCTGACCGAGGGACGACAAGTGTTTTT
CSADRGTTSVF
>TRBV5-1|TRBJ2-1|TRBD2|-
TGCGCCAGCAGCTCCCTAGCGGGGAGTTACAATGAGCAGTTCTTC
CASSSLAGSYNEQFF
>TRBV19|TRBJ1-1|-|few
TGTGCCAGTAGTCCAACTTCAGGGATTGGCGCTGAAGCTTTCTTT
CASSPTSGIGAEAFF
>TRBV6-5|TRBJ2-2|-|few
TGTGCCAGCACCCTCCTAGTGGGGAACACCGGGGAGCTGTTTTTT
CASTLLVGNTGELFF
>TRBV6-1|TRBJ1-5|TRBD1|-
TGTGCCAGCAGGAGGGACAGGGCCAGCAATCAGCCCCAGCATTTT
CASRRDRASNQPQHF
>TRBV7-2|TRBJ2-1|TRBD2|many
TGTGCCAGCAGCCCGGTTCCAGGCGGGAGGTTGTACAATGAGCAGTTCTTC
CASSPVPGGRLYNEQFF
>TRBV4-1|TRBJ2-2|-|few
TGCGCCAGCAGCTATCGGGTCGCGAACACCGGGGAGCTGTTTTTT
CASSYRVANTGELFF
>TRBV7-2|TRBJ2-7|-|many
TGTGCCAGCAGCTCCACCTACGAGCAGTACTTC
CASSSTYEQYF
>TRBV7-2|TRBJ1-2|-|many
TGTGCCAGCAGCTTAAAGGGGGGCTATGGCTACACCTTC
CASSLKGGYGYTF
>TRBV19|TRBJ2-5|TRBD2|-
TGTGCCAGTTCGGGGAGGGCCAGGGAGACCCAGTACTTC
CASSGRARETQYF
>TRBV30|TRBJ2-7|-|few
TGTGCCTGGGTGCAGGGACCTAACGAGCAGTACTTC
CAWVQGPNEQYF
>TRBV5-1|TRBJ1-2|-|few
TGCGCCAGCAGCCCTGACGTTAACTATGGCTACACCTTC
CASSPDVNYGYTF
>TRBV12-3/TRBV12-4|TRBJ2-2|-|few
TGTGCCAGCAGTTTAGTCGTCCAGTCCACCGGGGAGCTGTTTTTT
CASSLVVQSTGELFF
>TRBV10-2|TRBJ2-7|-|-
TGCGCCAGCGTGGACGGGACATCGAGCTCCTACGAGCAGTACTTC
CASVDGTSSSYEQYF
>TRBV7-9|TRBJ2-7|-|few
TGTGCCAGCAGCTCCTCGTGGGAGCAGTACTTC
CASSSSWEQYF
>TRBV7-9|TRBJ1-2|TRBD1|few
TGTGCCAGCAGCTCCGGGACAGGGGACTATGGCTACACCTTC
CASSSGTGDYGYTF
>TRBV6-1|TRBJ1-4|TRBD1|many
TGTGCCAGCAGGCCCTCGGGACAGGCGACAACTAATGAAAAACTGTTTTTT
CASRPSGQATTNEKLFF
>TRBV7-2|TRBJ2-5|-|many
TGTGCCAGCAGCTTAGCCCCTAGGGGTCGGTTGTCGGGACCTCAAGAGACCCAGTACTTC
CASSLAPRGRLSGPQETQYF
>TRBV7-2|TRBJ1-5|TRBD1|many
TGTGCCAGCAGCCCAGGACAGGGAGGATTACGGAACCAGCCCCAGCATTTT
CASSPGQGGLRNQPQHF
>TRBV7-9|TRBJ1-1|-|-
TGTGCCAACAGCCTAGGCCAGGGGAACACTGAAGCTTTCTTT
CANSLGQGNTEAFF
>TRBV20-1|TRBJ1-2|-|-
TGCAGTGCCACTCCGGGACCGGCCTATGGCCACACCTTC
CSATPGPAYGHTF
>TRBV6-1|TRBJ2-1|-|few
TGTGCCAGCACCTCCCCTTGGGATTCCTACAATGAGCAGTTCTTC
CASTSPWDSYNEQFF
>TRBV7-6|TRBJ1-4|-|-
TGTGCCAGCAGCCGCACCGACAAAAAACTGTTTTTT
CASSRTDKKLFF
>TRBV6-5|TRBJ2-1|TRBD1|many
TGTGCCAGCAGTTTTGGGGACAGGGGAAATGAGCAGTTCTTC
CASSFGDRGNEQFF
>TRBV6-2/TRBV6-3|TRBJ2-2|-|few
TGTGCCAGCAGTTCGCGACAGCCCGCCGGGGAGCTGTTTTTT
CASSSRQPAGELFF
>TRBV12-3/TRBV12-4|TRBJ1-1|-|few
TGTGCCAGCAGTGTTCCCAGTGGGGTGAACACTGAAGCTTTCTTT
CASSVPSGVNTEAFF
>TRBV6-2/TRBV6-3|TRBJ2-7|-|many
TGTGCCAGCAGTTACTCGACGGGGCGGGCTACCTACGAGCAGTACTTC
CASSYSTGRATYEQYF
>TRBV7-9|TRBJ2-2|TRBD2|many
TGTGCCAGCAGCCATCAGACTAGCGGGGCTCACGGGGAGCTGTTTTTT
CASSHQTSGAHGELFF
>TRBV7-2|TRBJ2-7|-|-
TGTGCCAGCAGCTTAGTGGAGGGGCGCACCTACGAGCAGTACTTC
CASSLVEGRTYEQYF
>TRBV6-6|TRBJ1-1|-|many
TGTGCCAGCAGTTGGCCTCGATCCAAGAACACTGAAGCTTTCTTT
CASSWPRSKNTEAFF
>TRBV6-8|TRBJ2-7|TRBD2|-
TGTGCCAGCAGACCCTTCGGCCTAGCGGTCCAAGAGAATTCCTACGAGCAGTACTTC
CASRPFGLAVQENSYEQYF
>TRBV15|TRBJ2-3|TRBD2|many
TGTGCCACGCTTCGGGACTACAGCACAGATACGCAGTATTTT
CATLRDYSTDTQYF
>TRBV6-5|TRBJ1-6|TRBD1|few
TGTGCCAGCAGTCGACAGGGGAGGTCGCAGAATTCACCCCTCCACTTT
CASSRQGRSQNSPLHF
>TRBV6-5|TRBJ2-5|-|few
TGTGCCAGCAGGTCCGACGGGTCGCAAACCCAGTACTTC
CASRSDGSQTQYF
>TRBV7-3|TRBJ2-1|TRBD2|many
TGTGCCAGCAGCATCGGGACTAGCGGACGACCTCACTACAATGAGCAGTTCTTC
CASSIGTSGRPHYNEQFF
>TRBV12-3/TRBV12-4|TRBJ2-1|TRBD2|many
TGTGCCAGCAGCCTCAGCGGGGGGGTCTACTACAATGAGCAGTTCTTC
CASSLSGGVYYNEQFF